This record concerns one T cell receptor beta chain sequence. Its antigen is still unknown. Naive CD8 isolation took CD45RO-negative cells positively selected for CCR7 and excluded terminally differentiated effector memory CD45RA+ cells. Every contributor of samples was a Caucasian grown-up residing in Nashville, Tennessee. This entry comes from a study of shared clonotypes between healthy human individuals. Findings and limits, study-wide: Rarefaction gave evidence that sorted-subset sequencing remained incomplete despite large depth. In general, naive subsets displayed greater estimated richness than memory subsets did.

CDR1 is MNHNY, CDR2 SVGAGI, per germline (reference sequence). Trimming took off 7 bases at V and 0 bases at J, with 13 bases between the two ends. CDR3 length equals 15 residues. The deep-level immunoSEQ assay was used. Profiled with immunoSEQ multiplex PCR; TCRdb holds only in-frame clones, not every one. The sample comprises about 2.1 million clones, about 93% of which are singletons, and roughly 1.8% rests with the top ten. The V gene is TRBV6-6, the J gene TRBJ2-1; the D is unclear. The material sequenced was naive CD8+ T cells from PBMCs. The TCR was taken from a young man in good health. Some clones in this sample may be carry-over from other donors' samples. CDR3 sequence reads: CASIQTLSSYNEQFF. CDR3 coding DNA: TGTGCCAGCATACAGACATTAAGCTCCTACAATGAGCAGTTCTTC.